This T cell receptor (beta chain) was identified during a study of shared clonotypes between healthy human individuals. Of note for this clone: The antigen is not known.

The study, taken as a whole, reports: Only blood was sampled; tissue repertoires likely differ.

Each replicate PCR on the sorted subsets used about 0.2 ug DNA (approximately 33,000 T cell genomes). Measured with immunoSEQ multiplex PCR; TCRdb has only the in-frame clones, and not every one. The sample contains around 1.1 million clones, approximately 77% of which appear only once. The study separated CD4+ cells into CD45RA+ naive and CD45RA-negative memory subsets. This CDR3 comprises 16 residues. Germline CDR1 MDHEN, CDR2 SYDVKM. The V end was cut by 1 base, the J end by 1 base, with 13 bases between. The material sequenced was memory CD4+ T cells from PBMCs. Documented subset: CD45RA-negative fraction. This chain connects TRBV28 to TRBJ1-2; D possibly corresponds to TRBD1 (5 bases). This receptor was obtained from a man in his late teens or twenties in good health. Some clones in this sample may be carry-over from other donors' samples. The CDR3 protein is CASSLSSTGGNYGYTF. The CDR3 DNA reads as TGTGCCAGCAGTTTATCTAGCACCGGGGGTAACTATGGCTACACCTTC.